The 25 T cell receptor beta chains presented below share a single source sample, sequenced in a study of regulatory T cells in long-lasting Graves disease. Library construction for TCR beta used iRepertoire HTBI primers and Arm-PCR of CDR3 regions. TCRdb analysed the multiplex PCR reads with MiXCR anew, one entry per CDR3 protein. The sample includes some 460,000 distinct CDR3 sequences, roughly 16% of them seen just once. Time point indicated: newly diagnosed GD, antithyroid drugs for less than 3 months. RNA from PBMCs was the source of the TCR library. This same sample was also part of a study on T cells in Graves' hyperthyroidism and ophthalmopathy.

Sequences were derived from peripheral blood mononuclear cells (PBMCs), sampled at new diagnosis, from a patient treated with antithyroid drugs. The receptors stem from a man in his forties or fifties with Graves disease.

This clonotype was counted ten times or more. The CDR3: CASSLGSFNYGYTF. CDR3 nucleotide sequence: TGCGCCAGCAGCTTGGGCAGCTTTAACTATGGCTACACCTTC. The chain links TRBV5-1 to TRBJ1-2; no clear D gene. The CDR3 is 14 residues long. V lost 0 bases, J lost 1 base, and 7 bases lay in between. The germline V gene encodes CDR1 SGHRS and CDR2 YFSETQ. The full variable domain, in which reference TRBV5-1 and TRBJ1-2 provide the parts outside the CDR3, is KAGVTQTPRYLIKTRGQQVTLSCSPISGHRSVSWYQQTPGQGLQFLFEYFSETQRNKGNFPGRFSGRQFSNSRSEMNVSTLELGDSALYLCASSLGSFNYGYTFGSGTRLTVV.

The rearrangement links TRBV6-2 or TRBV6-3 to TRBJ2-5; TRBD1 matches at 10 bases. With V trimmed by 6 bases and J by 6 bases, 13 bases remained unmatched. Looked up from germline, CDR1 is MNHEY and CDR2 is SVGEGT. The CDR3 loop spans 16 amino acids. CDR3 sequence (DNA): TGTGCCAGCAGATTCCCGGACAGGGGGGTGCAGAAGACCCAGTACTTC. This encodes CASRFPDRGVQKTQYF.

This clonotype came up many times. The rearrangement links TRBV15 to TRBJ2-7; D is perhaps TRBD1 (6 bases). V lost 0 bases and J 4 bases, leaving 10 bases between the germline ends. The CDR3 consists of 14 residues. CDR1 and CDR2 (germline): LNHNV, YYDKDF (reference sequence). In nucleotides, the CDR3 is TGTGCCACCAGCAGAGATCCTCAGGGGTACGAGCAGTACTTC. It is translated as CATSRDPQGYEQYF.

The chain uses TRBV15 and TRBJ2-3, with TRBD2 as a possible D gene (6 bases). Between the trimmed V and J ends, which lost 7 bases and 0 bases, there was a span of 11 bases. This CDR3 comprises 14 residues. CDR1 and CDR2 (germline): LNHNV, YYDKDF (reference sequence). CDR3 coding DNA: TGTGCCACCACCCGGGACTTTAGCACAGATACGCAGTATTTT. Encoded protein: CATTRDFSTDTQYF.

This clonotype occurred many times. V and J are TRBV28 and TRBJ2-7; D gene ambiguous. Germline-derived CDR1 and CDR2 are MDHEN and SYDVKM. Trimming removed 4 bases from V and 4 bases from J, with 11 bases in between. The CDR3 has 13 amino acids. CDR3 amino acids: CASSYVKEYEQYF. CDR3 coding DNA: TGTGCCAGCAGTTACGTAAAGGAATACGAGCAGTACTTC.

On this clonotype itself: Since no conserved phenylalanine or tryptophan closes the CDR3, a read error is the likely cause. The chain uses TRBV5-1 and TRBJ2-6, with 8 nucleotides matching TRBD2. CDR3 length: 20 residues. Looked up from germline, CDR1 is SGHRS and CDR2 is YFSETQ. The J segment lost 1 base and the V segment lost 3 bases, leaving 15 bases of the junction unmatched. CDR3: CASSWMPLSGGGSGANVLTS. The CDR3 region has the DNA TGCGCCAGCAGCTGGATGCCTCTGAGCGGGGGTGGGTCTGGGGCCAACGTCCTGACTTCC.

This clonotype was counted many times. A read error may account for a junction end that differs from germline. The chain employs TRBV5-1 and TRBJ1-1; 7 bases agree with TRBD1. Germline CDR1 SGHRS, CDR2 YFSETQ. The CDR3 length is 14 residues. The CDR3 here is CASSSDRFHTEAFF. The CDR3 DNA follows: TGTGCCAGCAGCTCGGACAGGTTTCACACTGAAGCTTTCTTT.

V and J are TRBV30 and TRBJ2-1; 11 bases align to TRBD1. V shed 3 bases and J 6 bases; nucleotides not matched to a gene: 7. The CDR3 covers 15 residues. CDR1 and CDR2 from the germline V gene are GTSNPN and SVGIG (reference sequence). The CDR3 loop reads CAWRWTGGFSNEQFF. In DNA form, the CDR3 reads TGTGCCTGGAGATGGACAGGGGGCTTCTCCAATGAGCAGTTCTTC.

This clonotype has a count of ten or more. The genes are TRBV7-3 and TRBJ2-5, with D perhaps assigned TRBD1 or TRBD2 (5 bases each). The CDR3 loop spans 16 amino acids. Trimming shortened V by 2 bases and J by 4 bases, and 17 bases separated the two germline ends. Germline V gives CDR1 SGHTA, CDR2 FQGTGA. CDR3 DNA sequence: TGTGCCAGCAGCTTACTCCGGGACCCAGAAATAGAGACCCAGTACTTC. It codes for CASSLLRDPEIETQYF.

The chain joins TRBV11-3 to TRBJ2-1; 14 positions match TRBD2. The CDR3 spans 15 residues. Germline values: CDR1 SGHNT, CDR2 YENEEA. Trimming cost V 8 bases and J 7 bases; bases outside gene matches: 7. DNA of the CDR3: TGTGCCAGCGGCGGGACTAGCGGGAGTTGGAATGAGCAGTTCTTC. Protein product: CASGGTSGSWNEQFF.

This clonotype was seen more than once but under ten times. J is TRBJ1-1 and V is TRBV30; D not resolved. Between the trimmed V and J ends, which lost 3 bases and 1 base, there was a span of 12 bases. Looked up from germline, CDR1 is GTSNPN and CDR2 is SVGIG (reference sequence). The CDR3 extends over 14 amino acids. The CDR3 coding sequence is TGTGCCTGGAGGTTCGGGTACGGGAACACTGAAGCTTTCTTT. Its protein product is CAWRFGYGNTEAFF.

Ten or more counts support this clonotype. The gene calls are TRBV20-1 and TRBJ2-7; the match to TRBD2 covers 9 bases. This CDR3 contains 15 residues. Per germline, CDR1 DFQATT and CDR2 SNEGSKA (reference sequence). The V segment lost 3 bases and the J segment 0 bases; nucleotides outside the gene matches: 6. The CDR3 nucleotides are TGCAGTGCTAGGTTCGCTAGCGGGACCTCCTACGAGCAGTACTTC. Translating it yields CSARFASGTSYEQYF.

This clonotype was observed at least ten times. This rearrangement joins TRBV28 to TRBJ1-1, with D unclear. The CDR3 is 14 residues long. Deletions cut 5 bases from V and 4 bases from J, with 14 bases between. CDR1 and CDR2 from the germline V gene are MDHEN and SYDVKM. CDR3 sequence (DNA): TGTGCCAGCAGTCCCCCCGGGGAGGGCACTGAAGCTTTCTTT. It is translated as CASSPPGEGTEAFF.

The CDR3 sequence: CASSLEKTGRADTQYF. The CDR3 nucleotides are TGTGCCAGCAGCTTAGAGAAGACGGGGAGGGCAGATACGCAGTATTTT. This rearrangement joins TRBV7-8 to TRBJ2-3; 7 bases are a match to TRBD2. Germline CDR1 and CDR2: SGHVS and FQNEAQ. CDR3 length equals 16 residues. Trimming cost V 1 base and J 4 bases; bases outside gene matches: 8.

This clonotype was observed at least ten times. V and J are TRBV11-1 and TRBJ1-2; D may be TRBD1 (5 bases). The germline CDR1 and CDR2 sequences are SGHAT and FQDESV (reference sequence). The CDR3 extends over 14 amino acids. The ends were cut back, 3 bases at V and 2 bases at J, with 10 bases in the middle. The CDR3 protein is CASSFGAANYGYTF. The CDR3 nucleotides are TGTGCCAGCAGCTTTGGGGCGGCCAACTATGGCTACACCTTC.

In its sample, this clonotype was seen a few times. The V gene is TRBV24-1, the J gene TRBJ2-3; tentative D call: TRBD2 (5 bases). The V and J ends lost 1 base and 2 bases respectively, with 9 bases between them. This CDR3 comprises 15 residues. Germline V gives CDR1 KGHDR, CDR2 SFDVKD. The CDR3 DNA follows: TGTGCCACCAGTGATTTTTCGGGAACCACAGATACGCAGTATTTT. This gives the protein CATSDFSGTTDTQYF.

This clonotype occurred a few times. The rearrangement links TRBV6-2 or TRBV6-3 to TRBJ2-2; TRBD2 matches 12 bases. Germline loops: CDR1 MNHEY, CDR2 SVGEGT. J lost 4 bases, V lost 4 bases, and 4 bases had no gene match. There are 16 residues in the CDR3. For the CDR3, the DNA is TGTGCCAGCAGTTCTGGACTAGCGGGACGCACCGGGGAGCTGTTTTTT. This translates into CASSSGLAGRTGELFF.

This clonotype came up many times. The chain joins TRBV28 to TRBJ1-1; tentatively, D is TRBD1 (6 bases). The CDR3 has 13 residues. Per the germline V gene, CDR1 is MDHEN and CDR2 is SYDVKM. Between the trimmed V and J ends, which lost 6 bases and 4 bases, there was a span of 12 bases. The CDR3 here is CASSPDSSTEAFF. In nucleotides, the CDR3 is TGTGCCAGCAGCCCGGACAGCAGCACTGAAGCTTTCTTT.

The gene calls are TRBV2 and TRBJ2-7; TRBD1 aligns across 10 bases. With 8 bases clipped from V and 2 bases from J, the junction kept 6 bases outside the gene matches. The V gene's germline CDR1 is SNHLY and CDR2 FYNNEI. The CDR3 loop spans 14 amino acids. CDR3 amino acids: CASRRGTGAYEQYF. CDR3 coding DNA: TGTGCCAGCCGCCGAGGGACAGGGGCCTACGAGCAGTACTTC.

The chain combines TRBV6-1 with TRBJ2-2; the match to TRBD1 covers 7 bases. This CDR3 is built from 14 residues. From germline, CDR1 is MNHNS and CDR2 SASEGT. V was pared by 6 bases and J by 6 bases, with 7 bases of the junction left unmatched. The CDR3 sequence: CASSDRQGAGELFF. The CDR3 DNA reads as TGTGCCAGCAGCGATAGACAGGGCGCCGGGGAGCTGTTTTTT.

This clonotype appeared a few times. CDR3 bases: TGTGCCAGCAGCCAAGAGGTCGTCCCTGGCACTGAAGCTTTCTTT. Amino acid sequence: CASSQEVVPGTEAFF. This sequence joins TRBV3-1 and TRBJ1-1, with D hard to call. Between the trimmed V and J ends, which lost 0 bases and 4 bases, there was a span of 12 bases. Looked up from germline, CDR1 is LGHDT and CDR2 is YNNKEL (reference sequence). This CDR3 has 15 residues.

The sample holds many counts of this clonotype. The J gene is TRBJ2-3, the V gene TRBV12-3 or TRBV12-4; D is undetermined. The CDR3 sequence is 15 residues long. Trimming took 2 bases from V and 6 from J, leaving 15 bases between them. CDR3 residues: CASSLFRRRHDTQYF. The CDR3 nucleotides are TGTGCCAGCAGTTTATTTAGAAGACGACACGATACGCAGTATTTT.

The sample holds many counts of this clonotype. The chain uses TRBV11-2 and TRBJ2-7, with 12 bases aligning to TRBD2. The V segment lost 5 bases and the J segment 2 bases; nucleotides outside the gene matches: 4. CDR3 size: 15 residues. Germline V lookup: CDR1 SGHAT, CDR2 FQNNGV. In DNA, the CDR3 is TGTGCCAGCAGCACCGCTAGCGGGAGGGCCTACGAGCAGTACTTC. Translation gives CASSTASGRAYEQYF.

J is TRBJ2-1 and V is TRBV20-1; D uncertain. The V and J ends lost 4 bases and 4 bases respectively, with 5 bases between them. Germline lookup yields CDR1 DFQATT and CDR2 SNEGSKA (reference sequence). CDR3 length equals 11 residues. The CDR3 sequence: CSATDYNEQFF. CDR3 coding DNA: TGCAGTGCTACTGATTACAATGAGCAGTTCTTC.

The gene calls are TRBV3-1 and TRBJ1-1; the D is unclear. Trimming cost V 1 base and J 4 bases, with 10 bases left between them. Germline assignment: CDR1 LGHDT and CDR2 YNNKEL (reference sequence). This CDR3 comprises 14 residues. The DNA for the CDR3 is TGTGCCAGCAGCCAAGGGCAAAGATCCACTGAAGCTTTCTTT. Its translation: CASSQGQRSTEAFF.